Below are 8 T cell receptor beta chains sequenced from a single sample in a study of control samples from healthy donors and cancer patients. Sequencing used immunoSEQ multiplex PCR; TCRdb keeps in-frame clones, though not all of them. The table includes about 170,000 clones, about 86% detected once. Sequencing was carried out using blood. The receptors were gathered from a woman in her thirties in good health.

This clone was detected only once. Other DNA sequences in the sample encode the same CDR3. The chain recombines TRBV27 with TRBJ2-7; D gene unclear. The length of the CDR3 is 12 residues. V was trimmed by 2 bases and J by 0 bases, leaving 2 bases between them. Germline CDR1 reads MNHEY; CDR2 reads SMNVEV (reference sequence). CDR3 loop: CASSLSSYEQYF. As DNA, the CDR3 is TGTGCCAGCAGTTTAAGCTCCTACGAGCAGTACTTC.

The CDR3 region is CASSLAELRGNTIYF. CDR3 sequence (DNA): TGTGCCAGCAGCTTAGCCGAGCTCCGTGGAAACACCATATATTTT. The chain employs TRBV7-6 and TRBJ1-3, with no clear D. The length of the CDR3 is 15 residues. Trimming pared 0 bases from V and 3 bases from J, leaving 9 bases between. Germline V gene sequence: CDR1 SGHVS, CDR2 FNYEAQ.

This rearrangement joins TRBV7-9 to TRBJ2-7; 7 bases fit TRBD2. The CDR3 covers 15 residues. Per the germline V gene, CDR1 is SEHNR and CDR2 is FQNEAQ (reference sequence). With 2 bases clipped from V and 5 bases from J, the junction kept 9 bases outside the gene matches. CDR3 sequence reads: CASSLTGTGGDEQYF. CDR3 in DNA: TGTGCCAGCAGCTTAACTGGCACTGGGGGGGACGAGCAGTACTTC.

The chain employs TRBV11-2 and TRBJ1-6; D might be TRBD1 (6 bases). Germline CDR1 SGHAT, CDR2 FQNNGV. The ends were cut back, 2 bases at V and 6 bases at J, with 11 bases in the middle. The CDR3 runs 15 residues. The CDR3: CASSLTGWTNSPLHF. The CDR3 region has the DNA TGTGCCAGCAGCTTAACAGGGTGGACTAATTCACCCCTCCACTTT.

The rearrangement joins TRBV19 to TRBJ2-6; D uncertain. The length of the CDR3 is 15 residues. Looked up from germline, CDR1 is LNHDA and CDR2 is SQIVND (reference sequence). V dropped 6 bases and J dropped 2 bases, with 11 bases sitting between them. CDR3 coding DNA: TGTGCCAGTAGACCTACGAACGCTGGGGCCAACGTCCTGACTTTC. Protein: CASRPTNAGANVLTF.

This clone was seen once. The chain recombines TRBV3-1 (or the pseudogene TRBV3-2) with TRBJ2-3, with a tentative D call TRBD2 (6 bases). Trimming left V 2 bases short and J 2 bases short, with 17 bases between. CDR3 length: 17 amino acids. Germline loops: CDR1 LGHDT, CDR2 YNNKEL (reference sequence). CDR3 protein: CASSQRSGQAPTDTQYF. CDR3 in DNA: TGTGCCAGCAGCCAACGGAGCGGGCAAGCCCCCACAGATACGCAGTATTTT.

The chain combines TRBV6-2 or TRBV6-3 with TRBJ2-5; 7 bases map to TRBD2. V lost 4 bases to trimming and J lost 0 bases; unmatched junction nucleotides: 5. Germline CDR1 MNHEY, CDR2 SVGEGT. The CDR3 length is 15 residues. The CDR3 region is CASSLAGRDQETQYF. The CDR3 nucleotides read TGTGCCAGCAGTTTGGCGGGGAGGGACCAAGAGACCCAGTACTTC.

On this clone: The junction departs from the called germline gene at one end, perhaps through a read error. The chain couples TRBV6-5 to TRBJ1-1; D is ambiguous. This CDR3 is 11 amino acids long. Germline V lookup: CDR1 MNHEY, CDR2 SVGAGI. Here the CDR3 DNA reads TGTGCCAGCAGTTCGGAGACTGAAACTTTCTTT. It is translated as CASSSETETFF.